A selection of T cell receptor beta chains follows, all from one sample in a study of CD8 T cells in ankylosing spondylitis. TCRdb called the 5' RACE reads again in MiXCR, with one record for every CDR3 protein. This table has roughly 700,000 distinct CDR3 sequences, roughly 19% appearing once. Source material: blood, either unsorted or a sorted T cell fraction (not recorded which). The receptors originated from a male donor with ankylosing spondylitis. The CDR3 runs from the conserved cysteine through the conserved F or W. D genes are given only for firm matches. Not all rows give a size; the values are once, few, many and, for expanded clones, a class.

j_gene: TRBJ2-7
v_gene: TRBV5-1
d_gene: TRBD2
abundance: .
CDR3nt: TGCGCCAGCAGCCAGGGACTAGCGGGAGTAGATTACGAGCAGTACTTC
CDR3aa: CASSQGLAGVDYEQYF

j_gene: TRBJ1-1
v_gene: TRBV6-5
d_gene: .
abundance: .
CDR3nt: TGTGCCAGCAGTTTGGCAGTCGGGAACACTGAAGCTTTCTTT
CDR3aa: CASSLAVGNTEAFF

j_gene: TRBJ1-1
v_gene: TRBV7-3
d_gene: .
abundance: .
CDR3nt: TGTGCCAGCAGCGAAGACGGAGCCAGGGACACTGAAGCTTTCTTT
CDR3aa: CASSEDGARDTEAFF

j_gene: TRBJ2-7
v_gene: TRBV29-1
d_gene: TRBD2
abundance: few
CDR3nt: TGCAGCGCGTTGGGACTAGCGGGACCCAACTACGAGCAGTACTTC
CDR3aa: CSALGLAGPNYEQYF

j_gene: TRBJ1-4
v_gene: TRBV5-1
d_gene: .
abundance: .
CDR3nt: TGCGCCAGCAGCTCCGGAGGGGGGGCAACTAATGAAAAACTGTTTTTT
CDR3aa: CASSSGGGATNEKLFF

j_gene: TRBJ2-7
v_gene: TRBV13
d_gene: TRBD1
abundance: .
CDR3nt: TGTGCCAGCAGCCACTCGACAGGGGCAAGCTCCTACGAGCAGTACTTC
CDR3aa: CASSHSTGASSYEQYF

j_gene: TRBJ1-5
v_gene: TRBV20-1
d_gene: .
abundance: .
CDR3nt: TGCAGTGCTAGAGAACGGACAGTGTATAGCAATCAGCCCCAGCATTTT
CDR3aa: CSARERTVYSNQPQHF

j_gene: TRBJ2-2
v_gene: TRBV5-6
d_gene: .
abundance: few
CDR3nt: TGTGCCACCAAGGACCGGGGCAGGGGGAACACCGGGGAGCTGTTTTTT
CDR3aa: CATKDRGRGNTGELFF

j_gene: TRBJ2-3
v_gene: TRBV2
d_gene: .
abundance: .
CDR3nt: TGTGCCAGCAGTGAAGCCGGGAGAGGTACAGATACGCAGTATTTT
CDR3aa: CASSEAGRGTDTQYF

j_gene: TRBJ2-1
v_gene: TRBV5-1
d_gene: TRBD1
abundance: few
CDR3nt: TGCGCCAGCAGGGGACAGGACAATGAGCAGTTCTTC
CDR3aa: CASRGQDNEQFF

j_gene: TRBJ2-5
v_gene: TRBV7-9
d_gene: .
abundance: few
CDR3nt: TGTGCCAGCAGCGCAAGCAGGACATCTGAGACCCAGTACTTC
CDR3aa: CASSASRTSETQYF

j_gene: TRBJ2-1
v_gene: TRBV5-1
d_gene: TRBD2
abundance: few
CDR3nt: TGCGCCAGCAGCTTGGCGTGGCAGGGACTAGCGGGCCCCAATGAGCAGTTCTTC
CDR3aa: CASSLAWQGLAGPNEQFF

j_gene: TRBJ2-5
v_gene: TRBV6-1
d_gene: TRBD1
abundance: once
CDR3nt: TGTGCCAGCAGTCAGGGGGTGGGTGCGGAGACCCAGTACTTC
CDR3aa: CASSQGVGAETQYF

j_gene: TRBJ2-1
v_gene: TRBV3-1
d_gene: TRBD2
abundance: .
CDR3nt: TGTGCCAGCAGCCTACCCGGGACTAGCGGGAGGACCTACAATGAGCAGTTCTTC
CDR3aa: CASSLPGTSGRTYNEQFF

j_gene: TRBJ2-1
v_gene: TRBV2
d_gene: TRBD1
abundance: few
CDR3nt: TGTGCCAGCAGTGAAATTTTTGGGCCAGGGGGTAGAGATGAGCAGTTCTTC
CDR3aa: CASSEIFGPGGRDEQFF

j_gene: TRBJ2-5
v_gene: TRBV7-9
d_gene: .
abundance: .
CDR3nt: TGTGCCAGCAGCTATGAGACAAACCAAGAGACCCAGTACTTC
CDR3aa: CASSYETNQETQYF

j_gene: TRBJ2-1
v_gene: TRBV20-1
d_gene: .
abundance: few
CDR3nt: TGCAGTGCTAGAGGGGCTAGCCCTAGCTCCTACAATGAGCAGTTCTTC
CDR3aa: CSARGASPSSYNEQFF

j_gene: TRBJ2-4
v_gene: TRBV5-1
d_gene: TRBD1
abundance: .
CDR3nt: TGCGCCAGCAGCGCTGGACAGGGAGGCAACATTCAGTACTTC
CDR3aa: CASSAGQGGNIQYF

j_gene: TRBJ2-1
v_gene: TRBV6-2/TRBV6-3
d_gene: TRBD2
abundance: few
CDR3nt: TGTGCCAGCAGTTACTCGAATTACGGACTAGCGGGAGAAGGCTCCTACAATGAGCAGTTCTTC
CDR3aa: CASSYSNYGLAGEGSYNEQFF

j_gene: TRBJ2-7
v_gene: TRBV7-8
d_gene: TRBD1
abundance: .
CDR3nt: TGTGCCAGCAGCTTAGCGCTACAGGGGGGCGAGCAGTACTTC
CDR3aa: CASSLALQGGEQYF

j_gene: TRBJ2-2
v_gene: TRBV24-1
d_gene: TRBD1
abundance: few
CDR3nt: TGTGCCACCAGCCAGGGACAGGGGGCCGGGGAGCTGTTTTTT
CDR3aa: CATSQGQGAGELFF

j_gene: TRBJ2-2
v_gene: TRBV27
d_gene: TRBD2
abundance: .
CDR3nt: TGTGCCAGCAGTTCCCACAGGGGACTAGCAGCAAACACCGGGGAGCTGTTTTTT
CDR3aa: CASSSHRGLAANTGELFF

j_gene: TRBJ2-2
v_gene: TRBV5-6
d_gene: .
abundance: .
CDR3nt: TGTGCCAGCAGCTCTCGGTCTAGGGGCATAAACACCGGGGAGCTGTTTTTT
CDR3aa: CASSSRSRGINTGELFF

j_gene: TRBJ2-7
v_gene: TRBV11-2
d_gene: .
abundance: .
CDR3nt: TGTGCCAGCAGCTTAGTGGTACGGGTCCCACCCTACGAGCAGTACTTC
CDR3aa: CASSLVVRVPPYEQYF

j_gene: TRBJ2-5
v_gene: TRBV24-1
d_gene: TRBD1
abundance: few
CDR3nt: TGTGCCACCAGTGGTAGCGTGACAGGGGGAGGTTTGGAGACCCAGTACTTC
CDR3aa: CATSGSVTGGGLETQYF

j_gene: TRBJ2-7
v_gene: TRBV3-1
d_gene: TRBD2
abundance: .
CDR3nt: TGTGCCAGCAGCCAAGGCGGACTAGCGGGGGCCTACGAGCAGTACTTC
CDR3aa: CASSQGGLAGAYEQYF

j_gene: TRBJ2-5
v_gene: TRBV12-3/TRBV12-4
d_gene: .
abundance: .
CDR3nt: TGTGCCAGCAGTCCCACAGGATTGGGAGAGACCCAGTACTTC
CDR3aa: CASSPTGLGETQYF

j_gene: TRBJ2-5
v_gene: TRBV20-1
d_gene: TRBD1
abundance: few
CDR3nt: TGCAGTGCTAGAGACATCAGGGGGCCTTACCAAGAGACCCAGTACTTC
CDR3aa: CSARDIRGPYQETQYF

j_gene: TRBJ2-3
v_gene: TRBV7-8
d_gene: .
abundance: .
CDR3nt: TGTGCCAGCAGCTTAACGGACACCACAGATACGCAGTATTTT
CDR3aa: CASSLTDTTDTQYF

j_gene: TRBJ2-2
v_gene: TRBV9
d_gene: TRBD2
abundance: .
CDR3nt: TGTGCCAGCAGCGCCGGGACTAGCGGGAGGAGAGGGACCGGGGAGCTGTTTTTT
CDR3aa: CASSAGTSGRRGTGELFF

j_gene: TRBJ2-7
v_gene: TRBV5-5
d_gene: TRBD2
abundance: .
CDR3nt: TGTGCCAGCAGCTCCAGGACTAGCGGAGCGGTGTACGAGCAGTACTTC
CDR3aa: CASSSRTSGAVYEQYF

j_gene: TRBJ2-3
v_gene: TRBV12-3/TRBV12-4
d_gene: .
abundance: many
CDR3nt: TGTGCCAGCACCTCAGAGGGGGCAGATACGCAGTATTTT
CDR3aa: CASTSEGADTQYF